These 17 T cell receptor beta chains came from one sample sequenced in a study of CD8+CD57+ T cells in acquired aplastic anemia (dated by TCRdb to about 2018). Patients chosen for sequencing had shown expansion of CD8+CD57+ cells by flow cytometry. The data were produced on an Illumina HiSeq 2000. Genomic DNA served as template for TCR beta VDJ combination and CDR3 sequence profiling. TCRdb's own reprocessing of the public reads used fastp at Q25 and MiXCR and kept productive beta chains. Duplicate CDR3 protein sequences are folded into a single record with the most common DNA and genes. The sample has 150,000 to 200,000 distinct CDR3 sequences on record, less than 60% of them singletons. Roughly 1.1% of the sample comes from the top ten. Sequenced sample: sorted CD4+, CD8+, or CD8+CD57+ T cells (not recorded which) from PBMCs. The source is a human donor with aplastic anemia.

The chain employs TRBV10-2 and TRBJ2-4; D perhaps matches TRBD1 (6 bases). Between the trimmed V and J ends, which lost 8 bases and 6 bases, there was a span of 17 bases. This CDR3 region has 14 residues. Germline V gene data show CDR1 as WSHSY and CDR2 as SAAADI. The CDR3 coding sequence is TGCGCCAGCGGAGAACAGGGCAGCGGAAACATTCAGTACTTC. As protein: CASGEQGSGNIQYF.

The V gene is TRBV2, the J gene TRBJ1-4; D might be TRBD1 (5 bases). The germline V gene encodes CDR1 SNHLY and CDR2 FYNNEI. The CDR3 is made up of 15 amino acids. V was trimmed by 1 base and J by 4 bases, leaving 10 bases between them. This CDR3 is CASSEEGRSNEKLFF. In DNA, the CDR3 is TGTGCCAGCAGTGAAGAGGGACGGAGTAATGAAAAACTGTTTTTT.

The chain carries TRBV11-1 and TRBJ1-4, with a possible D match to TRBD1 (6 bases). This CDR3 has 14 amino acids. Trimming took 5 bases from V and 5 from J, leaving 12 bases between them. CDR1 is SGHAT, CDR2 FQDESV, per germline (reference sequence). CDR3 coding DNA: TGTGCCAGCAGCCGGACAGCAGGCAATGAAAAACTGTTTTTT. It is translated as CASSRTAGNEKLFF.

This clonotype was seen at least ten times. The chain recombines TRBV3-1 with TRBJ1-6; D is ambiguous. The germline V gene has CDR1 LGHDT and CDR2 YNNKEL (reference sequence). The CDR3 is 13 residues long. V was cut by 3 bases and J by 7 bases, with 7 bases left in between. The chain's CDR3 is CASSQSANSPLHF. CDR3 nucleotide sequence: TGTGCCAGCAGCCAGTCAGCGAATTCACCCCTCCACTTT.

The rearrangement uses TRBV7-2 and TRBJ2-5; either TRBD1 or TRBD2 may fit D (6 bases each). The CDR3 loop spans 12 amino acids. In germline, CDR1 is SGHTA, CDR2 FQGNSA. V was trimmed by 11 bases and J by 4 bases, leaving 14 bases between them. The CDR3 reads CAWDGGGETQYF. The CDR3 DNA is TGTGCCTGGGATGGAGGGGGAGAGACCCAGTACTTC. Variable domain in full (rest from reference TRBV7-2 and TRBJ2-5): GAGVSQSPSNKVTEKGKDVELRCDPISGHTALYWYRQSLGQGLEFLIYFQGNSAPDKSGLPSDRFSAERTGGSVSTLTIQRTQQEDSAVYLCAWDGGGETQYFGPGTRLLVL.

This clonotype was observed at least ten times. The chain is built from TRBV5-1 and TRBJ1-6, with TRBD1 identical over 7 bases. Per germline, CDR1 SGHRS and CDR2 YFSETQ. The CDR3 extends over 15 amino acids. With 0 bases clipped from V and 5 bases from J, the junction kept 2 bases outside the gene matches. CDR3 sequence reads: CASSLAGTDNSPLHF. DNA of the CDR3: TGCGCCAGCAGCTTGGCGGGGACAGATAATTCACCCCTCCACTTT.

This clonotype was observed many times. This chain connects TRBV9 to TRBJ2-1; weak D call: TRBD1 (6 bases). The CDR3 covers 11 residues. The germline gives CDR1 SGDLS, CDR2 YYNGEE. The CDR3 here is CATGTRFEQFF. CDR3 sequence (DNA): TGTGCAACCGGGACACGTTTTGAGCAGTTCTTC.

This clonotype was recorded a few times. This chain connects TRBV7-9 to TRBJ1-2; D remains unclear. Germline V CDR1 and CDR2: SEHNR, FQNEAQ (reference sequence). V lost 5 bases, J lost 3 bases, and 7 bases lay in between. The CDR3 contains 12 residues. CDR3 loop: CASSGLDYGYTF. In DNA form, the CDR3 reads TGTGCCAGCAGCGGCCTCGACTATGGCTACACCTTC.

This clonotype was picked up many times. V and J are TRBV5-1 and TRBJ2-3; D might be TRBD2 (7 bases). The CDR3 is 16 residues long. Trimming left V 4 bases short and J 4 bases short, with 19 bases between. Looked up from germline, CDR1 is SGHRS and CDR2 is YFSETQ. CDR3: CASSQEGGAGADTQYF. The CDR3 nucleotides read TGCGCCAGCAGCCAAGAAGGGGGGGCGGGGGCAGATACGCAGTATTTT.

This clonotype was detected a few times. The gene calls are TRBV15 and TRBJ1-2; D ambiguous. The CDR3 length is 12 residues. Looked up from germline, CDR1 is LNHNV and CDR2 is YYDKDF (reference sequence). Trimming shortened V by 4 bases and J by 2 bases, and 5 bases separated the two germline ends. The DNA for the CDR3 is TGTGCCACCAGCAATGGCAACTATGGCTACACCTTC. Its translation: CATSNGNYGYTF. The variable domain in full, completed from reference TRBV15 and TRBJ1-2, reads DAMVIQNPRYQVTQFGKPVTLSCSQTLNHNVMYWYQQKSSQAPKLLFHYYDKDFNNEADTPDNFQSRRPNTSFCFLDIRSPGLGDTAMYLCATSNGNYGYTFGSGTRLTVV.

The chain links TRBV15 to TRBJ1-3, with unresolved D. From germline, CDR1 is LNHNV and CDR2 YYDKDF (reference sequence). The CDR3 sequence is 13 residues long. V was cut by 0 bases and J by 9 bases, with 9 bases left in between. The CDR3 region is CATSRDKFPTIYF. CDR3 bases: TGTGCCACCAGCAGAGATAAGTTCCCCACCATATATTTT. The entire variable domain, with the rest obtained from reference TRBV15 and TRBJ1-3, is as follows: DAMVIQNPRYQVTQFGKPVTLSCSQTLNHNVMYWYQQKSSQAPKLLFHYYDKDFNNEADTPDNFQSRRPNTSFCFLDIRSPGLGDTAMYLCATSRDKFPTIYFGEGSWLTVV.

The chain employs TRBV20-1 and TRBJ1-3; D call uncertain. Germline V gene data show CDR1 as DFQATT and CDR2 as SNEGSKA (reference sequence). Trimming pared 0 bases from V and 3 bases from J, leaving 6 bases between. This CDR3 is built from 13 residues. The CDR3 nucleotides are TGCAGTGCTAGAGACTTACGTGGAAACACCATATATTTT. Translating gives CSARDLRGNTIYF.

This clonotype showed up many times. The gene calls are TRBV20-1 and TRBJ2-7, with 7 bases lining up with TRBD1. This CDR3 spans 13 amino acids. CDR1 and CDR2 (germline): DFQATT, SNEGSKA (reference sequence). Losses at the gene ends were 5 bases for V and 1 base for J; bases not matched to a gene: 5. CDR3 loop: CSAARTGSYEQYF. Written as DNA, the CDR3 is TGCAGTGCTGCCCGGACAGGTTCCTACGAGCAGTACTTC.

The V and J genes are TRBV6-2 or TRBV6-3 and TRBJ2-1, with 9 bases aligning to TRBD1. This CDR3 is 16 amino acids long. V shed 5 bases, J shed 8 bases, and the junction held 13 bases outside the gene matches. Germline V CDR1 and CDR2: MNHEY, SVGEGT. The DNA of the CDR3 is TGTGCCAGCAGTCCCCATTCCGGGACAGGGAAATATGAGCAGTTCTTC. Encoded protein: CASSPHSGTGKYEQFF.

On this clonotype: Given a much more abundant clone one base away, this may be a read error. The V gene is TRBV12-3 or TRBV12-4, the J gene TRBJ2-1; the D gene is possibly TRBD1 (6 bases). The CDR3 is made up of 14 amino acids. The CDR3 loop is CASRPTGSYNEQSF. The CDR3 coding sequence is TGTGCCAGCAGGCCGACAGGTTCCTACAATGAGCAGTCCTTC.

V and J are TRBV12-3 or TRBV12-4 and TRBJ2-7; 7 bases match TRBD2. CDR3 size: 15 residues. V shed 1 base and J 6 bases; nucleotides not matched to a gene: 9. This CDR3 is CASSLGTRGMGEQYF. The DNA of the CDR3 is TGTGCCAGCAGTTTAGGGACTAGGGGAATGGGCGAGCAGTACTTC.

A single count supports this clonotype. This may be a read error: a much more frequent sequence differs by one nucleotide. The chain combines TRBV12-3 or TRBV12-4 with TRBJ2-1, with D hard to call. The CDR3 totals 13 residues. V lost 1 base, J lost 11 bases, and 12 bases lay in between. Here the CDR3 reads CASSLGLRRKQFF. CDR3 nucleotides: TGTGCCAGCAGTTTAGGCCTAAGACGGAAGCAGTTCTTC.